One sample yielded the 23 T cell receptor beta chains listed below, sequenced in a study of blood T cell repertoires in COVID-19. TCRdb keeps only in-frame clones here, not all; method: immunoSEQ multiplex PCR. Of about 170,000 clones in the sample, roughly 80% were seen once. The sample consisted of peripheral blood. The receptors originated from a man between 65 and 80 years old with active or convalescent COVID-19.

The J gene is TRBJ1-4, the V gene TRBV5-4, with D perhaps TRBD1 (5 bases). Germline V CDR1 and CDR2: SGHNT, YYREEE (reference sequence). The CDR3 sequence is 16 residues long. V lost 4 bases to trimming and J lost 7 bases, with 20 bases between them. The CDR3 nucleotides are TGTGCCAGCAGCCCGTGGGGCGGGGGAGGGAGTGAAAAACTGTTTTTT. Encoded protein: CASSPWGGGGSEKLFF. Full variable domain (rest looked up from reference TRBV5-4 and TRBJ1-4): ETGVTQSPTHLIKTRGQQVTLRCSSQSGHNTVSWYQQALGQGPQFIFQYYREEENGRGNFPPRFSGLQFPNYSSELNVNALELDDSALYLCASSPWGGGGSEKLFFGSGTQLSVL.

This clone was seen once. The chain links TRBV7-9 to TRBJ1-2; TRBD1 is a possible D gene (5 bases). Trimming pared 1 base from V and 9 bases from J, leaving 21 bases between. Per the germline V gene, CDR1 is SEHNR and CDR2 is FQNEAQ (reference sequence). This CDR3 has 16 residues. The CDR3 loop is CASSLDPRAGRMSYTF. The CDR3 DNA follows: TGTGCCAGCAGCTTAGATCCCCGGGCAGGGCGTATGAGCTACACCTTC.

The chain links TRBV7-9 to TRBJ2-7; possible D gene TRBD2, 6 bases. This CDR3 is built from 19 residues. Germline V CDR1 and CDR2: SEHNR, FQNEAQ (reference sequence). V lost 6 bases to trimming and J lost 5 bases, with 32 bases between them. The CDR3 region has the DNA TGTGCCAGCAGTTCCCCCGGGACTCTCGGTTCCGGCAGAGTCCACGAGCAGTACTTC. Translation: CASSSPGTLGSGRVHEQYF. Supplemented by reference TRBV7-9 and TRBJ2-7, the full variable domain reads DTGVSQNPRHKITKRGQNVTFRCDPISEHNRLYWYRQTLGQGPEFLTYFQNEAQLEKSRLLSDRFSAERPKGSFSTLEIQRTEQGDSAMYLCASSSPGTLGSGRVHEQYFGPGTRLTVT.

The chain is built from TRBV5-1 and TRBJ2-2; a weak D match, TRBD2 (6 bases). The CDR3 totals 15 residues. Trimming removed 4 bases from V and 1 base from J, with 11 bases in between. The germline V gene encodes CDR1 SGHRS and CDR2 YFSETQ. CDR3 residues: CASSGGTLNTGELFF. The CDR3 nucleotides are TGCGCCAGCAGCGGCGGGACTCTGAACACCGGGGAGCTGTTTTTT.

This chain joins TRBV6-5 and TRBJ2-7, with 8 bases aligning to TRBD1. The CDR3 is made up of 13 amino acids. The V gene's germline CDR1 is MNHEY and CDR2 SVGAGI. The trim removed 4 bases at V and 3 bases at J, leaving 2 bases unmatched. CDR3 protein: CASSLDRDYEQYF. CDR3 in DNA: TGTGCCAGCAGTTTGGACAGGGACTACGAGCAGTACTTC.

The V call is TRBV18, the J call TRBJ2-2; tentative D call: TRBD1 (6 bases). The germline V gene has CDR1 KGHSH and CDR2 LQKENI. CDR3 length: 16 amino acids. V was shortened by 5 bases and J by 6 bases, with 19 bases between the two germline ends. CDR3 DNA sequence: TGTGCCAGCTCAGCCCAACAGGGTGATGTACCCGGGGAGCTGTTTTTT. Translation: CASSAQQGDVPGELFF. Full variable domain (outside the CDR3, taken from reference TRBV18 and TRBJ2-2): NAGVMQNPRHLVRRRGQEARLRCSPMKGHSHVYWYRQLPEEGLKFMVYLQKENIIDESGMPKERFSAEFPKEGPSILRIQQVVRGDSAAYFCASSAQQGDVPGELFFGEGSRLTVL.

CDR3 sequence (DNA): TGTGCCAGCAGTTACGACAGAGTTAACTATGGCTACACCTTC. It translates to CASSYDRVNYGYTF. The chain employs TRBV6-5 and TRBJ1-2; tentatively, D is TRBD1 (5 bases). Looked up from germline, CDR1 is MNHEY and CDR2 is SVGAGI. This CDR3 has 14 residues. Trimming stripped 2 bases from V and 1 base from J, with 8 bases between.

The chain employs TRBV7-9 and TRBJ1-2; D uncertain. The CDR3 loop spans 15 amino acids. V lost 5 bases to trimming and J lost 0 bases, with 13 bases between them. The germline V gene has CDR1 SEHNR and CDR2 FQNEAQ (reference sequence). As DNA, the CDR3 is TGTGCCAGCAGCCCTGGTGGCTTTGCTAACTATGGCTACACCTTC. The encoded protein is CASSPGGFANYGYTF.

V is TRBV7-3 and J is TRBJ2-3, with a tentative D call TRBD2 (6 bases). The V and J ends lost 5 bases and 7 bases respectively, with 16 bases between them. The germline gives CDR1 SGHTA, CDR2 FQGTGA. This CDR3 is 14 amino acids long. The CDR3 region is CASSDERVRNTQYF. The CDR3 DNA is TGTGCCAGCAGCGACGAGCGGGTGAGGAATACGCAGTATTTT. Filled out from reference TRBV7-3 and TRBJ2-3, the complete variable domain reads GAGVSQTPSNKVTEKGKYVELRCDPISGHTALYWYRQSLGQGPEFLIYFQGTGAADDSGLPNDRFFAVRPEGSVSTLKIQRTERGDSAVYLCASSDERVRNTQYFGPGTRLTVL.

The chain is built from TRBV21-1 and TRBJ1-2; TRBD1 is the table's D call, not checked against the DNA. TRBV21-1 is assigned pseudogene status. The CDR3 sequence is 15 residues long. CDR3 nucleotides: TGTGCCAGCAGCAATAGACAGGGGAAAGACTATGGCTACACCTTC. Its protein product is CASSNRQGKDYGYTF.

The chain combines TRBV18 with TRBJ2-6, with TRBD1 identical over 11 bases. The CDR3 has 22 residues. CDR1 and CDR2 (germline): KGHSH, LQKENI. The junction had 15 bases not matched to a gene; V was cut back by 2 bases and J by 0 bases. As DNA, the CDR3 is TGTGCCAGCTCACCAATTTGGACAGGGGGCCGCCCAGGGAGCTCTGGGGCCAACGTCCTGACTTTC. This encodes CASSPIWTGGRPGSSGANVLTF.

This chain connects TRBV2 to TRBJ1-5; 9 bases map to TRBD1. V trimming: 6 bases; J trimming: 6 bases; junction bases outside the gene matches: 6. The CDR3 loop spans 14 amino acids. Germline V gene sequence: CDR1 SNHLY, CDR2 FYNNEI. CDR3 residues: CASRGPGQGQPQHF. The CDR3 DNA reads as TGTGCCAGCAGGGGACCGGGACAGGGTCAGCCCCAGCATTTT.

The V call is TRBV19, the J call TRBJ2-7, with 9 bases fitting TRBD2. With V trimmed by 3 bases and J by 2 bases, 5 bases remained unmatched. Germline CDR1 LNHDA, CDR2 SQIVND (reference sequence). This CDR3 is 15 amino acids long. The CDR3 sequence: CASSMSGTSTYEQYF. CDR3 DNA sequence: TGTGCCAGTAGTATGTCCGGGACTAGCACCTACGAGCAGTACTTC.

The V gene is TRBV28, the J gene TRBJ2-3; 7 bases align to TRBD1. CDR1 is MDHEN and CDR2 is SYDVKM in the germline V gene. This CDR3 has 14 amino acids. With V trimmed by 8 bases and J by 2 bases, 7 bases remained unmatched. The CDR3 spells CASRSGQNTDTQYF. The CDR3 nucleotides read TGTGCCAGCCGGTCGGGACAGAACACAGATACGCAGTATTTT.

A single count supports this clone. The rearrangement joins TRBV5-1 to TRBJ2-1, with D maybe TRBD1 (6 bases). CDR1 is SGHRS, CDR2 YFSETQ, per germline. The CDR3 spans 14 residues. Trimming cost V 3 bases and J 7 bases, with 14 bases left between them. CDR3: CASSSRQVRNEQFF. CDR3 nucleotides: TGCGCCAGCAGCTCTAGACAGGTTCGGAATGAGCAGTTCTTC.

The genes are TRBV11-3 and TRBJ1-3, with a tentative D call TRBD1 (6 bases). The CDR3 spans 15 residues. CDR1 and CDR2 from the germline V gene are SGHNT and YENEEA. With 5 bases removed from V and 0 bases from J, the gap between germline ends came to 11 bases. The CDR3 is CASSQGYRSGNTIYF. The CDR3, as DNA: TGTGCCAGCAGCCAGGGGTACCGCTCTGGAAACACCATATATTTT.

The chain carries TRBV7-3 and TRBJ1-1; possible D gene TRBD1, 5 bases. The V gene lost 5 bases and the J gene lost 0 bases, with 16 bases spanning the gap. In germline, CDR1 is SGHTA, CDR2 FQGTGA. This CDR3 contains 16 residues. The CDR3 spells CASSPRVGGMNTEAFF. In DNA form, the CDR3 reads TGTGCCAGCAGCCCCCGGGTCGGGGGGATGAACACTGAAGCTTTCTTT.

The CDR3 DNA is TGTGCCACCAGCAGAGACGGTTCAATCGGCACTGAAGCTTTCTTT. This translates into CATSRDGSIGTEAFF. The rearrangement uses TRBV15 and TRBJ1-1; D unresolved. CDR1 LNHNV and CDR2 YYDKDF come from the germline V gene (reference sequence). Trimming removed 0 bases from V and 4 bases from J, with 12 bases in between. This CDR3 has 15 amino acids. The full variable domain, completed using reference TRBV15 and TRBJ1-1, is DAMVIQNPRYQVTQFGKPVTLSCSQTLNHNVMYWYQQKSSQAPKLLFHYYDKDFNNEADTPDNFQSRRPNTSFCFLDIRSPGLGDTAMYLCATSRDGSIGTEAFFGQGTRLTVV.

The gene calls are TRBV19 and TRBJ2-7; TRBD2 agrees at 9 bases. CDR3 length equals 13 residues. CDR1 LNHDA and CDR2 SQIVND come from the germline V gene (reference sequence). The ends lost 6 bases at V and 4 bases at J; junction bases unmatched: 4. The DNA for the CDR3 is TGTGCCAGTAGGAGTAGCGGGAGATACGAGCAGTACTTC. Amino acids: CASRSSGRYEQYF.

The gene calls are TRBV6-2 or TRBV6-3 and TRBJ2-7; D might be TRBD2 (6 bases). CDR1 MNHEY and CDR2 SVGEGT come from the germline V gene. The CDR3 spans 17 residues. Deletions cut 0 bases from V and 4 bases from J, with 19 bases between. CDR3 region: CASSYSRDLAKLYEQYF. The CDR3 bases are TGTGCCAGCAGTTACTCCCGGGACCTAGCGAAATTGTACGAGCAGTACTTC.

The V call is TRBV19, the J call TRBJ1-3; perhaps TRBD1 as D (6 bases). Trimming left V 1 base short and J 3 bases short, with 13 bases between. In germline, CDR1 is LNHDA, CDR2 SQIVND (reference sequence). The CDR3 length is 16 residues. This CDR3 is CASSIGGQGNGNTIYF. In nucleotides, the CDR3 is TGTGCCAGTAGTATAGGCGGCCAGGGGAATGGAAACACCATATATTTT.

The rearrangement joins TRBV14 to TRBJ1-2; D is ambiguous. The CDR3 has 13 residues. V lost 1 base and J lost 4, with 7 bases in between. Germline CDR1 SGHDN, CDR2 FVKESK. CDR3 sequence: CASSQGGSYGYTF. The CDR3 coding sequence is TGTGCCAGCAGCCAAGGAGGGTCCTATGGCTACACCTTC.

The genes are TRBV11-2 and TRBJ1-3, with D perhaps TRBD1 (5 bases). The CDR3 sequence is 14 residues long. From germline, CDR1 is SGHAT and CDR2 FQNNGV. The V and J ends lost 5 bases and 0 bases respectively, with 8 bases between them. The CDR3 region is CASSRQFSGNTIYF. CDR3 in DNA: TGTGCCAGCAGCCGACAGTTCTCTGGAAACACCATATATTTT.